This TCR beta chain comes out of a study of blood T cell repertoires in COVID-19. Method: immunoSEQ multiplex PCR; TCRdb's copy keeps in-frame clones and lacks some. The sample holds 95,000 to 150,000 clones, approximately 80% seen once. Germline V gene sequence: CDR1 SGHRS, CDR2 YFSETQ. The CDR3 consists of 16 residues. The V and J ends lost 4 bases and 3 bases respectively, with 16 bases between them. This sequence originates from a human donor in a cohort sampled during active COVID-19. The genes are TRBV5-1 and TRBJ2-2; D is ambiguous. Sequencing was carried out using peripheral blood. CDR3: CASSGSVSGDTGELFF. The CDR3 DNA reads TGCGCCAGCAGCGGTTCGGTGTCGGGTGACACCGGGGAGCTGTTTTTT.